These T cell receptor beta chains were read from a single sample in a study of blood T cell repertoires in COVID-19. Assay used: immunoSEQ multiplex PCR; TCRdb lists only in-frame clones, some missing. This table has roughly 240,000 clones, about 82% appearing once. Material for sequencing was PBMCs or T cells enriched from blood (not recorded which). These receptors were collected from a woman between 50 and 59 years old who had recovered from COVID-19. The CDR3 runs from the conserved cysteine through the conserved F or W. Fields, in order: V gene, J gene, CDR3 protein.

>TRBV2|TRBJ1-5
CASSRYRDGNQPQHF
>TRBV6-6|TRBJ1-1
CASSKGTANTEAFF
>TRBV18|TRBJ1-6
CASSPRLGGDSPLHF
>TRBV25-1|TRBJ1-2
CASSTLQGAGGYTF
>TRBV6-5|TRBJ1-5
CASSYNYGSNQPQHF
>TRBV28|TRBJ1-2
CASSFGTIVEGYTF
>TRBV4-2|TRBJ1-1
CASSPPRGTEAFF
>TRBV30|TRBJ1-2
CAWSVGQGNFGYTF
>TRBV27|TRBJ1-2
CASSTRQGGGYTF
>TRBV11-3|TRBJ1-1
CASSFVGGSTEAFF
>TRBV9|TRBJ2-3
CASSVVARAAGADTQYF
>TRBV29-1|TRBJ2-5
CSVRTGSETQYF
>TRBV7-2|TRBJ2-1
CASSRRTDSEQFF